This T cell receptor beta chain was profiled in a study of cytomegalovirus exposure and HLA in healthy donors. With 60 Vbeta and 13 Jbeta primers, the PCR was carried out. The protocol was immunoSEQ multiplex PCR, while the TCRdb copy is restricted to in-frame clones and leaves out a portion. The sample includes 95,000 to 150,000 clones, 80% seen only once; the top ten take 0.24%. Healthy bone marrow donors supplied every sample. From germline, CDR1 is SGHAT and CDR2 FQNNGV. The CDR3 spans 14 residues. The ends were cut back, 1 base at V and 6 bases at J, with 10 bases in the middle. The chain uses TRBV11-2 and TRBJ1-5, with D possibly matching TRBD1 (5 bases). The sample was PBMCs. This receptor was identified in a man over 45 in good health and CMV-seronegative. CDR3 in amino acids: CASSLGGGSQPQHF. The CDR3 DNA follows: TGTGCCAGCAGCTTAGGGGGGGGGAGTCAGCCCCAGCATTTT. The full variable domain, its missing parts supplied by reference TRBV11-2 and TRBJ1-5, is EAGVAQSPRYKIIEKRQSVAFWCNPISGHATLYWYQQILGQGPKLLIQFQNNGVVDDSQLPKDRFSAERLKGVDSTLKIQPAKLEDSAVYLCASSLGGGSQPQHFGDGTRLSIL.